Listed below are T cell receptor beta chains from one sample, sequenced in a study of T cells after yellow fever vaccination. TCRdb re-called the 5' RACE reads with MiXCR, one entry per CDR3 protein. The data show 300,000 or so distinct CDR3 sequences, 13% seen once. The sequencing here drew on CD4+ T cells sorted from PBMCs, taken 45 days after the yellow fever booster vaccination. The source of these receptors is a man aged 25 to 40 who received the YFV17D yellow fever vaccine. Both conserved end residues are part of each CDR3. The D gene is left open where the match is weak. Some rows have no size entry. The others give once, few or many, or a class for an expanded clone.

NA | TRBJ2-3 | TRBV5-6 | many | TGTGCCAGCAGACGTGGTGTTGCAGATACGCAGTATTTT | CASRRGVADTQYF
TRBD2 | TRBJ2-1 | TRBV27 | few | TGTGCCAGCAGTTTAGAAAGCGGGGGGAAACAGTTCTTC | CASSLESGGKQFF
NA | TRBJ2-2 | TRBV4-3 | few | TGCGCCAGCAGCCAAGATCGGAGAACCGGGGAGCTGTTTTTT | CASSQDRRTGELFF
NA | TRBJ1-1 | TRBV4-1 | few | TGCGCCAGCAGCCAAAAAACGGTCAGCCCGAACACTGAAGCTTTCTTT | CASSQKTVSPNTEAFF
TRBD2 | TRBJ2-7 | TRBV13 | few | TGTGCCAGCAGCGCGCGCCTACTAGCGGGAGGTGCTGGTGAGCAGTACTTC | CASSARLLAGGAGEQYF
TRBD1 | TRBJ2-1 | TRBV20-1 | few | TGCAGTGCTGGGACAGGGGCTTACAATGAGCAGTTCTTC | CSAGTGAYNEQFF
NA | TRBJ2-5 | TRBV15 | few | TGTGCCACCAGCAGATCAGGGCCGGTGTTAGAGACCCAGTACTTC | CATSRSGPVLETQYF
NA | TRBJ2-7 | TRBV7-2 | many | TGTGCCAGCGGCTCGAAAGGGGCTTCCTCCTACGAGCAGTACTTC | CASGSKGASSYEQYF
NA | TRBJ2-5 | TRBV9 | NA | TGTGCCAGCAGCGTAGGAGCAGAACAAGAGACCCAGTACTTC | CASSVGAEQETQYF
TRBD2 | TRBJ2-3 | TRBV7-2 | few | TGTGCCAGCAGCTACGGAGCGGGGAGAGATACGCAGTATTTT | CASSYGAGRDTQYF
TRBD1 | TRBJ2-2 | TRBV6-5 | NA | TGTGCCAGCAGCACCCCGACAGGGATTAACACCGGGGAGCTGTTTTTT | CASSTPTGINTGELFF
NA | TRBJ1-2 | TRBV12-3/TRBV12-4 | few | TGTGCCAGCAGCCCCGAAGGGTCGCGCTATGGCTACACCTTC | CASSPEGSRYGYTF
NA | TRBJ2-3 | TRBV9 | NA | TGTGCCAGCAGCGTAGAACTGGGACTGCGCACAGATACGCAGTATTTT | CASSVELGLRTDTQYF
NA | TRBJ1-2 | TRBV4-3 | NA | TGCGCCAGCAGCCAAGTGGGACGGACGCCGAACTATGGCTACACCTTC | CASSQVGRTPNYGYTF
TRBD2 | TRBJ2-5 | TRBV7-2 | NA | TGTGCCAGCAGCAAAGGACTAGCGGAAGAGACCCAGTACTTC | CASSKGLAEETQYF
NA | TRBJ2-1 | TRBV4-3 | few | TGCGCCAGCAGCCAAGATTTCACAGGCTACAATGAGCAGTTCTTC | CASSQDFTGYNEQFF
NA | TRBJ2-7 | TRBV20-1 | few | TGCAGTGCTACCCAGACCGCAGAGGAGCAGTACTTC | CSATQTAEEQYF
NA | TRBJ1-5 | TRBV18 | NA | TGTGCCAGCTCACCAGGACTCTCCGGTCAGCCCCAGCATTTT | CASSPGLSGQPQHF
NA | TRBJ2-7 | TRBV20-1 | few | TGCAGTGCTAGCGGGAGAGGAGGGGGCGGAAGGCTCTACGAGCAGTACTTC | CSASGRGGGGRLYEQYF
NA | TRBJ2-6 | TRBV7-2 | few | TGTGCCAGCAGTGAGAGGGCTGGGGCCAACGTCCTGACTTTC | CASSERAGANVLTF
NA | TRBJ1-3 | TRBV29-1 | few | TGCAGCGTTGGGATTAACAGGTCTGGAAACACCATATATTTT | CSVGINRSGNTIYF
NA | TRBJ2-7 | TRBV27 | NA | TGTGCCAGCAGTTCTTCCGGACAGAACCACTACGAGCAGTACTTC | CASSSSGQNHYEQYF
TRBD2 | TRBJ2-2 | TRBV5-1 | medium-sized | TGCGCCAGCAGCCTAACCAGGCCGGGACTAGCAGACACCGGGGAGCTGTTTTTT | CASSLTRPGLADTGELFF
NA | TRBJ2-2 | TRBV5-1 | many | TGCGCCAGCAGCTTGCAGGGTCCGAACACCGGGGAGCTGTTTTTT | CASSLQGPNTGELFF
NA | TRBJ2-1 | TRBV7-9 | many | TGTGCCAGCAGCTTAGTGCAGTACAATGAGCAGTTCTTC | CASSLVQYNEQFF
NA | TRBJ1-1 | TRBV20-1 | few | TGCAGTGCAACTGGACAGTCTGACACTGAAGCTTTCTTT | CSATGQSDTEAFF
TRBD2 | TRBJ2-1 | TRBV12-3/TRBV12-4 | many | TGTGCCAGCAGTTTAATGGGGCGGGAGGCCGGCTATGAGCAGTTCTTC | CASSLMGREAGYEQFF
TRBD2 | TRBJ2-2 | TRBV20-1 | NA | TGCAGTGCCGTGACTAGCGGGAGCACCGGGGAGCTGTTTTTT | CSAVTSGSTGELFF
TRBD2 | TRBJ2-3 | TRBV7-7 | many | TGTGCCAGCGGACCGGGACTAGCGGCAGATACGCAGTATTTT | CASGPGLAADTQYF
NA | TRBJ1-1 | TRBV5-1 | many | TGCGCCAGCAGCGGGGGTCTCCGGGGCACTGAAGCTTTCTTT | CASSGGLRGTEAFF
NA | TRBJ2-3 | TRBV3-1 | NA | TGTGCCAGCAGCCGGGGCGACAGCACAGATACGCAGTATTTT | CASSRGDSTDTQYF
NA | TRBJ1-1 | TRBV15 | many | TGTGCCACCTCCGGAGGTGGCACTGAAGCTTTCTTT | CATSGGGTEAFF
TRBD2 | TRBJ2-3 | TRBV5-1 | NA | TGCGCCAGCAGCTTGGGCGGGAGGGCCGATACGCAGTATTTT | CASSLGGRADTQYF
NA | TRBJ2-1 | TRBV28 | few | TGTGCCAGCAGTTTCTGGCAGGGAAGGGAGGCGAGTTCCTACAATGAGCAGTTCTTC | CASSFWQGREASSYNEQFF
NA | TRBJ1-2 | TRBV18 | few | TGTGCCAGCTCACCACAACAGGAGGGCTACACCTTC | CASSPQQEGYTF
NA | TRBJ2-6 | TRBV19 | NA | TGTGCCAGTCTGCGAAGCTCTGGGGCCAACGTCCTGACTTTC | CASLRSSGANVLTF
TRBD2 | TRBJ2-3 | TRBV30 | few | TGTGCCTGGAGCCGAGAGCGGGAGAGGGGAGATACGCAGTATTTT | CAWSRERERGDTQYF
NA | TRBJ2-5 | TRBV28 | many | TGTGCCAGCAGTTGGGCCTTTCATGGTGGCGAGACCCAGTACTTC | CASSWAFHGGETQYF
NA | TRBJ1-2 | TRBV20-1 | many | TGCAGTGCTACCCCCGCGGTGGTGTATGGCTACACCTTC | CSATPAVVYGYTF
TRBD1 | TRBJ1-4 | TRBV15 | NA | TGTGCCACCAGCAGAGATCCGGGACAGGTGCATGAAAAACTGTTTTTT | CATSRDPGQVHEKLFF
NA | TRBJ1-1 | TRBV6-6 | few | TGTGCCAGCAGTTACTCTGGCAGGGGAGCTTTCTTT | CASSYSGRGAFF
TRBD2 | TRBJ2-3 | TRBV5-4 | NA | TGTGCCAGCAGCTTGGCGGCGGGAGGGCGGGCAGATACGCAGTATTTT | CASSLAAGGRADTQYF
TRBD2 | TRBJ2-5 | TRBV5-1 | NA | TGCGCCAGCAGCCCACGGGAGGGCGGGGAGACCCAGTACTTC | CASSPREGGETQYF
NA | TRBJ1-6 | TRBV7-9 | NA | TGTGCCAGCAGCTCGGGGAGATCCCTCCACTTT | CASSSGRSLHF
NA | TRBJ2-5 | TRBV7-2 | many | TGTGCCAGCAGCTTAATGGAGACCCAGTACTTC | CASSLMETQYF
NA | TRBJ2-1 | TRBV10-3 | NA | TGTGCCATCAGGTCGGAGCGGCGTCTCTCCTACAATGAGCAGTTCTTC | CAIRSERRLSYNEQFF
NA | TRBJ2-3 | TRBV12-3/TRBV12-4 | NA | TGTGCCAGCAGTCCTAGTGGGCTAGCCGCAGATACGCAGTATTTT | CASSPSGLAADTQYF
TRBD2 | TRBJ2-7 | TRBV11-1 | NA | TGTGCCAGCAGCTTAGGTAACGACGGGAGGGTCTACGAGCAGTACTTC | CASSLGNDGRVYEQYF
TRBD2 | TRBJ2-1 | TRBV29-1 | few | TGCAGCGTTGAGAAGCGCCTAGCGGGAGTGGGTGAGCAGTTCTTC | CSVEKRLAGVGEQFF
TRBD1 | TRBJ1-2 | TRBV28 | few | TGTGCCAGCAGTTTAGGGGGGACAGTTAACTATGGCTACACCTTC | CASSLGGTVNYGYTF
NA | TRBJ2-2 | TRBV18 | few | TGTGCCAGCTCACCACCCTCACCTGGAGGGACCGGGGAGCTGTTTTTT | CASSPPSPGGTGELFF
TRBD2 | TRBJ2-1 | TRBV19 | NA | TGTGCCAGTAGATTCTTAGCGGGTAAAAAAATGGAGGAGCAGTTCTTC | CASRFLAGKKMEEQFF
TRBD1 | TRBJ2-5 | TRBV7-9 | NA | TGTGCCAGCAGTCCGGGACAGGGGCACGAGACCCAGTACTTC | CASSPGQGHETQYF
NA | TRBJ2-1 | TRBV6-2/TRBV6-3 | few | TGTGCCAGCAGTTTCCGGCGTCCGGACAATGAGCAGTTCTTC | CASSFRRPDNEQFF
NA | TRBJ2-5 | TRBV18 | NA | TGTGCCAGCTCACCACCGGCGGACTTGGAGACCCAGTACTTC | CASSPPADLETQYF
NA | TRBJ2-2 | TRBV20-1 | few | TGCAGTGCTAGTCCCAGTCGGAACACCGGGGAGCTGTTTTTT | CSASPSRNTGELFF
NA | TRBJ2-1 | TRBV7-2 | many | TGTGCCAGCAGCTTGGGCTGGGGCTCCTACAATGAGCAGTTCTTC | CASSLGWGSYNEQFF
NA | TRBJ1-1 | TRBV5-4 | NA | TGTGCCAGCAGCTTGGGGTTGGGGGAGAACACTGAAGCTTTCTTT | CASSLGLGENTEAFF